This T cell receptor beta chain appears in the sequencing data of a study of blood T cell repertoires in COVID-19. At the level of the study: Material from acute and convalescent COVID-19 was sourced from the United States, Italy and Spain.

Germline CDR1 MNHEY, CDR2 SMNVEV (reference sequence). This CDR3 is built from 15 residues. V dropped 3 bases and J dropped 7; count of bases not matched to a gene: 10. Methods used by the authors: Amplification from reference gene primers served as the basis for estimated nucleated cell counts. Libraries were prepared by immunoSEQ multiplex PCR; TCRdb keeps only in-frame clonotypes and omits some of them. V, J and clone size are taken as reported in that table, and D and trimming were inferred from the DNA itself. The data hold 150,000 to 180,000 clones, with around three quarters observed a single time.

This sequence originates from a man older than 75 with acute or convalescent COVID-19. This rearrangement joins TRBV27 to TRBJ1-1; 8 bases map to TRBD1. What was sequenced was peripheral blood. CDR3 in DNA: TGTGCCAGCAGTTTTGGGTCTCTACAGGGGGGTGAAGCTTTCTTT. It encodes CASSFGSLQGGEAFF.